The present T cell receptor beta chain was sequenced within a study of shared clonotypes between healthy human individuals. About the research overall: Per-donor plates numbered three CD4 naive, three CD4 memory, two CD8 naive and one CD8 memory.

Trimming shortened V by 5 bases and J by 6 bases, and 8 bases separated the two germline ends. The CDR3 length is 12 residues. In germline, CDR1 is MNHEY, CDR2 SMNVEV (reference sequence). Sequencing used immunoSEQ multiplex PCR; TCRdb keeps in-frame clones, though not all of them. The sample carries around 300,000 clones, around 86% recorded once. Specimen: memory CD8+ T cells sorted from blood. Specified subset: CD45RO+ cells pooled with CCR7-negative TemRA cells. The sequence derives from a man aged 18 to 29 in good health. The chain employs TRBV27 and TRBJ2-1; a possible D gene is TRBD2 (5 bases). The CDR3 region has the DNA TGTGCCAGCAGTGCACTAGGCAATGAGCAGTTCTTC. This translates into CASSALGNEQFF.